Listed here are 8 T cell receptor beta chains from one sample, sequenced in a study of T cell responses to AZD1222 COVID-19 vaccine. Only in-frame clones appear in the TCRdb table, and some are missing; sequencing was by immunoSEQ multiplex PCR. The repertoire consists of some 66,000 clones, with less than 90% occurring once and the leading ten covering roughly 17%. Sequenced material: peripheral blood, taken on day 0 of AZD1222 vaccination. These receptors came from an adult in good health.

The genes are TRBV7-2 and TRBJ2-7; no clear D. Per the germline V gene, CDR1 is SGHTA and CDR2 is FQGNSA. The CDR3 extends over 17 amino acids. Trimming took off 5 bases at V and 1 base at J, with 21 bases between the two ends. The CDR3 loop reads CASSLGPVKSRSYEQYF. The CDR3 coding sequence is TGTGCCAGCAGCCTCGGTCCAGTGAAATCCCGATCCTACGAGCAGTACTTC.

This chain links TRBV4-2 with TRBJ2-5; 9 bases fit TRBD2. Germline V gene sequence: CDR1 LGHNA, CDR2 YNFKEQ. This CDR3 region has 15 residues. Unmatched junction bases numbered 4, after V lost 0 bases and J lost 5 bases. The CDR3 loop reads CASSQERGGVETQYF. Here the CDR3 DNA reads TGTGCCAGCAGCCAAGAGCGGGGGGGCGTGGAGACCCAGTACTTC.

J is TRBJ2-7 and V is TRBV20-1; D remains unclear. This CDR3 has 11 amino acids. V was shortened by 3 bases and J by 1 base, with 4 bases between the two germline ends. CDR1 is DFQATT and CDR2 is SNEGSKA in the germline V gene (reference sequence). CDR3 in DNA: TGCAGTGCTAGGACTTCCTACGAGCAGTACTTC. Translation gives CSARTSYEQYF.

This clone was picked up a small number of times. Here the CDR3 reads CASSVGGRGTYNEQFF. DNA of the CDR3: TGTGCCAGCAGCGTAGGGGGCAGGGGGACCTACAATGAGCAGTTCTTC. The chain combines TRBV9 with TRBJ2-1; 7 bases align to TRBD1. The germline CDR1 and CDR2 sequences are SGDLS and YYNGEE. This CDR3 spans 16 amino acids. V trimming: 0 bases; J trimming: 2 bases; junction bases outside the gene matches: 5.

This clone has just a few counts. Germline is not matched at one junction end, which may reflect a read error. The CDR3 bases are TGTGCCAGCAGCGAAGGACCCTCACAAGAGACCCAGTACTTC. Its protein is CASSEGPSQETQYF. The rearrangement links TRBV6-1 to TRBJ2-5; D not resolved. Germline-derived CDR1 and CDR2 are MNHNS and SASEGT. The CDR3 runs to 14 residues.

DNA for the CDR3: TGTGCCAGCAGCGTTACAGGGTACGAGCAGTACTTC. Translated: CASSVTGYEQYF. This chain joins TRBV11-3 and TRBJ2-7; weak D call: TRBD1 (6 bases). The CDR3 covers 12 residues. Germline V CDR1 and CDR2: SGHNT, YENEEA. V gave up 5 bases and J gave up 4 bases, with 9 bases separating them.

The count of this clone is one. The V call is TRBV5-4, the J call TRBJ1-4; no clear D gene. Germline values: CDR1 SGHNT, CDR2 YYREEE (reference sequence). The CDR3 runs to 14 residues. The germline V and J ends were trimmed by 7 bases and 0 bases, with 10 bases remaining between them. The chain's CDR3 is CASGSGSTNEKLFF. For the CDR3, the DNA is TGTGCCAGCGGCTCGGGCTCAACTAATGAAAAACTGTTTTTT.

The V and J genes are TRBV6-2 or TRBV6-3 and TRBJ1-4; D is ambiguous. Germline V CDR1 and CDR2: MNHEY, SVGEGT. Trimming removed 6 bases at V and 0 bases at J, with 17 bases between. This CDR3 comprises 17 residues. In DNA form, the CDR3 reads TGTGCCAGCAGCCCGGAGGTCAACCTTGCAACTAATGAAAAACTGTTTTTT. As protein: CASSPEVNLATNEKLFF.